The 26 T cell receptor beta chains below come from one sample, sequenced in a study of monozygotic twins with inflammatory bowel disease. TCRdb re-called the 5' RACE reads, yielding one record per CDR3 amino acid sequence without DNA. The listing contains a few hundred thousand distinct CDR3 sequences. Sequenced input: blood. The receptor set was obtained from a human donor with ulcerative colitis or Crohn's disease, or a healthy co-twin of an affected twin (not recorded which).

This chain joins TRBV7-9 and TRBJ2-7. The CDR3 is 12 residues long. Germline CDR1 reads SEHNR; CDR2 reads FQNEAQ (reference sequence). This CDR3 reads CASSLERGGQYF.

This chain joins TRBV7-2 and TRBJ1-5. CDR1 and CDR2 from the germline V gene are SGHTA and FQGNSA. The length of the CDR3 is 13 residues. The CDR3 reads CASSLEWVQPQHF.

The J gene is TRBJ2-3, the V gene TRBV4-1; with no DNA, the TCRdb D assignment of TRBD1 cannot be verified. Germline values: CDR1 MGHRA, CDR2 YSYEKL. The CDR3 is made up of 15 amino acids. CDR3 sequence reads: CASSQLTGSTDTQYF.

The CDR3 is CASSLGTGENSPLHF. The gene calls are TRBV7-6 and TRBJ1-6; absent DNA, TCRdb's TRBD1 call cannot be checked. CDR1 and CDR2 (germline): SGHVS, FNYEAQ. This CDR3 contains 15 residues.

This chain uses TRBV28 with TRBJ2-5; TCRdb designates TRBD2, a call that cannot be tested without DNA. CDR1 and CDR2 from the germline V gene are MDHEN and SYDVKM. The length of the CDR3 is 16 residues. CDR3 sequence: CASTRRLSLPQETQYF. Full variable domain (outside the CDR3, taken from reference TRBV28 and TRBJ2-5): DVKVTQSSRYLVKRTGEKVFLECVQDMDHENMFWYRQDPGLGLRLIYFSYDVKMKEKGDIPEGYSVSREKKERFSLILESASTNQTSMYLCASTRRLSLPQETQYFGPGTRLLVL.

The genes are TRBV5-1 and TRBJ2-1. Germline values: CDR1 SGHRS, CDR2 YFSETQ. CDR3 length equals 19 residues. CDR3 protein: CASSLYGVGVLSSYNEQFF.

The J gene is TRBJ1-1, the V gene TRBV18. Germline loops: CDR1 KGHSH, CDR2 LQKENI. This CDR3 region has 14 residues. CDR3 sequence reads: CASSPLVPNTEAFF.

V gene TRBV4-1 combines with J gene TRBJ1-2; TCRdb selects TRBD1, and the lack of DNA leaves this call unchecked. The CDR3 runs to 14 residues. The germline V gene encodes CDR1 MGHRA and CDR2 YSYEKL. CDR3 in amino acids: CASSQDRQGGGYTF.

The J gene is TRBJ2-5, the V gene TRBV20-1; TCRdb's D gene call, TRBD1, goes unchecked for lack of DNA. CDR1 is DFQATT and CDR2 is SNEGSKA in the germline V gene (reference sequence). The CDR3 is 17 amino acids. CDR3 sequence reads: CSARDLGLAGAQETQYF.

CDR3 protein: CSAPGGRPSNYGYTF. J is TRBJ1-2 and V is TRBV20-1; TCRdb gives TRBD1 as the D gene, but with no DNA this cannot be confirmed. This CDR3 contains 15 residues. Germline-derived CDR1 and CDR2 are DFQATT and SNEGSKA (reference sequence).

CDR3 protein: CASRRTGWDTEAFF. This chain links TRBV27 with TRBJ1-1; no DNA is available, so the TRBD1 call from TCRdb remains unchecked. Germline CDR1 MNHEY, CDR2 SMNVEV (reference sequence). The CDR3 extends over 14 amino acids.

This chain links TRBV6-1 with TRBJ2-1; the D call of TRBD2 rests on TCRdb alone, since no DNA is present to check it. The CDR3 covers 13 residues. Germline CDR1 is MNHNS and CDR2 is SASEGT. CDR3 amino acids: CASSVEGPNEQFF.

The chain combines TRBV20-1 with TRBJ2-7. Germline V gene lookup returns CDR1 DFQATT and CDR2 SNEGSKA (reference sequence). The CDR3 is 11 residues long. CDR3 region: CSARVKTVQYF.

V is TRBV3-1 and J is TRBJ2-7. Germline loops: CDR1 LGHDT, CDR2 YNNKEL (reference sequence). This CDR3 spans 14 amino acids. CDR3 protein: CASSQVTSSSEQYF.

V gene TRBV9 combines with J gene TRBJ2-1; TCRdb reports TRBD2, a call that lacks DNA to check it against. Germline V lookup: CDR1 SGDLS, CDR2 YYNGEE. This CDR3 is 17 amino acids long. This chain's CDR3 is CASSVGGLAGGDDEQFF.

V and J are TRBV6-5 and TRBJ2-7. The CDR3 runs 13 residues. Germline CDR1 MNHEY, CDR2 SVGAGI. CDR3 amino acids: CASSYSRVNEQYF.

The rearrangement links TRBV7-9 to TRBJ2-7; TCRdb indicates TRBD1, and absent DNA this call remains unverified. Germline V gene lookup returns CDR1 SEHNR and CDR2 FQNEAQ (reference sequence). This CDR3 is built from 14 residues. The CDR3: CASSLARGGHEQYF. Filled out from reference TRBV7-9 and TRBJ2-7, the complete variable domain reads DTGVSQNPRHKITKRGQNVTFRCDPISEHNRLYWYRQTLGQGPEFLTYFQNEAQLEKSRLLSDRFSAERPKGSFSTLEIQRTEQGDSAMYLCASSLARGGHEQYFGPGTRLTVT.

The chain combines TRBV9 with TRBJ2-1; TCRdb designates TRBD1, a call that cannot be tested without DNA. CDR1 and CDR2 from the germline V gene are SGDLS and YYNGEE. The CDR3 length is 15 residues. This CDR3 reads CASSATGTQYNEQFF.

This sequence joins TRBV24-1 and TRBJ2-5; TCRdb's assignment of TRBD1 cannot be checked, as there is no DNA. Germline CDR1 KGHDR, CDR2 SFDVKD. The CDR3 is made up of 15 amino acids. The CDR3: CATSDPGTEKETQYF.

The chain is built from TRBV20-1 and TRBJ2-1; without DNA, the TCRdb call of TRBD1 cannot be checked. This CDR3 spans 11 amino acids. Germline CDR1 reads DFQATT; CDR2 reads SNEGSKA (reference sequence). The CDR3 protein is CSASQGNEQFF.

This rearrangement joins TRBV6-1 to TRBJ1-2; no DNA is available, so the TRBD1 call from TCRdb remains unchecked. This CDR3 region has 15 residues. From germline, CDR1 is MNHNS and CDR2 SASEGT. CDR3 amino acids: CASRPQGWRNYGYTF.

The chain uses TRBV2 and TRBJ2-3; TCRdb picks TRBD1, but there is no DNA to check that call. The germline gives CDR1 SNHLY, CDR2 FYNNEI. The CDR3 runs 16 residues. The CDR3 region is CASRESGGPNTDTQYF.

The CDR3 sequence: CATSRVRQAADTQYF. The rearrangement uses TRBV15 and TRBJ2-3. There are 15 residues in the CDR3. Germline loops: CDR1 LNHNV, CDR2 YYDKDF (reference sequence).

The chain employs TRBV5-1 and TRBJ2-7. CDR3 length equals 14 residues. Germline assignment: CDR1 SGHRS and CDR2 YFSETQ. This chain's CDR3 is CASSLAGLIYEQYF.

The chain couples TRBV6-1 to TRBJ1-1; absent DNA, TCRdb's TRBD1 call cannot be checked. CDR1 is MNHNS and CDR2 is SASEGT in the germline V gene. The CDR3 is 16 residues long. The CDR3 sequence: CASSPFRDILNTEAFF.

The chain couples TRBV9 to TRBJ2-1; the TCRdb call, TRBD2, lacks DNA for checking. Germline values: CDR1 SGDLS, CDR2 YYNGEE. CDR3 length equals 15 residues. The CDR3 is CASSDGTSSYNEQFF.